The T cell receptor beta chain described here comes from a study of blood T cell repertoires in COVID-19 (dated by TCRdb to 2019 to 2021). Describing the broader study: Collaborator samples came from the United States, Italy and Spain and covered acute and convalescent phases of COVID-19. Samples were obtained from the ongoing ImmuneRACE study (first 160 participants) and from 1,200 or so subjects provided by 6 global collaborators. The dataset comprised deeply sampled blood TCRbeta repertoires from subjects exposed to, actively infected with, or recovered from COVID-19. The repertoires were released in a freely available public database intended as a resource for research on the immune response to SARS-CoV-2. The material from the prospective study consisted of cDNA or gDNA derived from T cells, B-cell-depleted T cells, or PBMCs. Where available, HLA class I and class II types were taken from metadata supplied by the sample provider and were not determined by assay-based typing. Sample metadata almost always included a de-identified subject ID, COVID-19 status, age in years and sex.

With respect to this clone: The antigen this receptor binds is unknown. No base quality values were provided; no much bigger clone lies one nucleotide off.

What the authors observed across the whole study: The amount of clinical and demographic metadata varied by source and participant and was provided uncurated.

The immunoSEQ Assay, a bias-controlled multiplex PCR, was used to amplify TCRbeta CDR3 regions from genomic DNA. Under the source paper's analysis protocol: The number of nucleated cells in each sample was estimated by amplification of reference gene primers within the assay. To quantify the absolute abundance of each unique TCRbeta CDR3 rearrangement, sequence reads were collapsed and filtered. For each sample, productive Simpson clonality was calculated as the square root of Simpson's diversity index across productive rearrangements. The clones in this table, taken by TCRdb from immuneACCESS, are in-frame only. Not every clone is retained; where verified, under half of the shortfall comes from an unresolved V gene, and the cause of the rest is unknown. The V and J calls and the clone size are those of that table, but D and trimming were determined from the DNA. This sample holds roughly 100,000 clones; almost 80% were observed only once. The top ten clonotypes cover about 9.6% of the sample.

Deletion took 5 bases off V and 4 bases off J, with a span of 7 bases between the germline ends. Including cysteine and phenylalanine, the CDR3 has 11 amino acids. Of all the DNA, just the CDR3 is kept, 33 bases in frame from base 1. Via the germline V gene, CDR1 is SGDLS and CDR2 YYNGEE. The collaborating institutions used their own protocols to collect whole blood in K2EDTA tubes. For TCRbeta analysis, collaborators shipped samples as frozen whole blood, isolated PBMCs, or DNA extracted from either of those sample types. Sequencing used peripheral blood. The sequence came from a man between 60 and 75 years old with active or convalescent COVID-19. The rearrangement joined TRBV9 to TRBJ2-7; a weak D assignment points to TRBD1 (5 bases agree). The DNA is as follows: TGTGCCAGCAGTAGGGGTTACGAGCAGTACTTC. The encoded protein is CASSRGYEQYF. Where the CDR3 stops, the reference TRBV9 and TRBJ2-7 genes take over; the full variable domain is DSGVTQTPKHLITATGQRVTLRCSPRSGDLSVYWYQQSLDQGLQFLIQYYNGEERAKGNILERFSAQQFPDLHSELNLSSLELGDSALYFCASSRGYEQYFGPGTRLTVT.